This entry describes one T cell receptor beta chain. This sample was included in a study of control samples from healthy donors and cancer patients. Repertoires were generated with immunoSEQ multiplex PCR, while TCRdb's copy carries only in-frame clones and drops some. The sample has about 86,000 clones; approximately 93% are singletons. Between the trimmed V and J ends, which lost 7 bases and 7 bases, there was a span of 16 bases. The CDR3 length is 13 residues. The V gene's germline CDR1 is LGHNT and CDR2 FRNRAP. J is TRBJ1-1 and V is TRBV12-5, with a weak D call TRBD1 (5 bases). The receptor was isolated from a woman in her 30s in good health. The sequenced sample was blood. CDR3 sequence reads: CASAWQGVYEAFF. DNA of the CDR3: TGTGCTAGTGCCTGGCAGGGAGTTTATGAAGCTTTCTTT.